The entry that follows covers one TCR beta chain sequence. V shed 1 base and J shed 7 bases, with 5 bases lying between them. From germline, CDR1 is LNHDA and CDR2 SQIVND (reference sequence). This CDR3 has 12 amino acids. The sample belongs to a study of shared clonotypes between healthy human individuals. For each subset, genomic DNA was distributed in equal portions over several immunoSEQ plates. The method was immunoSEQ multiplex PCR; TCRdb's version includes in-frame clones alone and lacks a portion of them. The table shows about 2.4 million clones, with 93% occurring only once. This clonotype was sampled from a man between 18 and 35 years old in good health. Some clones in this sample may be carry-over from other donors' samples. Sequenced input: naive CD4+ T cells from PBMCs. Noted subset: CD45RA+ positively selected. V and J are TRBV19 and TRBJ2-1; possible D gene TRBD2, 5 bases. The CDR3 loop is CASSIGGNEQFF. The DNA for the CDR3 is TGTGCCAGTAGTATAGGAGGGAATGAGCAGTTCTTC.